Given below is one T cell receptor (beta chain) in context. V was trimmed by 1 base and J by 4 bases, leaving 6 bases between them. This CDR3 is built from 13 residues. The sample originates from a study of CD8 T cells in Susac syndrome. It was with random hexamers that about 0.45 to 1 ug RNA was reverse transcribed. From the immunoSEQ multiplex PCR reads, TCRdb called clonotypes with MiXCR, one entry per CDR3 protein. The sample records approximately 150,000 distinct CDR3 sequences, approximately 93% being singletons. This sequence joins TRBV12-3 or TRBV12-4 and TRBJ2-3; D gene ambiguous. Material for sequencing was CD4+ T cells from PBMCs. This TCR was recovered from a human donor in good health. CDR3 sequence: CASSLGGSDTQYF. As DNA, the CDR3 is TGTGCCAGCAGTTTAGGGGGTTCAGATACGCAGTATTTT.